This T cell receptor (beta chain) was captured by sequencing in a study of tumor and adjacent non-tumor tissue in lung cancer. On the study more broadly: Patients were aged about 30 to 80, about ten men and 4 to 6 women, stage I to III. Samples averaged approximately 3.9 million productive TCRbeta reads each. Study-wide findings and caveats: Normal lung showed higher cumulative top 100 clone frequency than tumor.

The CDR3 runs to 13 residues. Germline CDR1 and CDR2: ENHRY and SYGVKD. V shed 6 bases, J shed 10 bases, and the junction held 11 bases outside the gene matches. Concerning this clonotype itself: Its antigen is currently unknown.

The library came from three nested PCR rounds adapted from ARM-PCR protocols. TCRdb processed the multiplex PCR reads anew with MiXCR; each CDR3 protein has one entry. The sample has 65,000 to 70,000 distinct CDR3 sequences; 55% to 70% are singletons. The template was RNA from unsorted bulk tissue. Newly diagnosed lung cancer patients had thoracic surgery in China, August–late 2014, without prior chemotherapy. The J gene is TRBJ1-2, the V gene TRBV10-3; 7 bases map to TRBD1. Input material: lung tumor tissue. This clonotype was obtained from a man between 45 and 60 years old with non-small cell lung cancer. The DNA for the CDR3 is TGTGCCATCAGCACAGGGGCCGCTGGTGCCTACACCTTC. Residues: CAISTGAAGAYTF.